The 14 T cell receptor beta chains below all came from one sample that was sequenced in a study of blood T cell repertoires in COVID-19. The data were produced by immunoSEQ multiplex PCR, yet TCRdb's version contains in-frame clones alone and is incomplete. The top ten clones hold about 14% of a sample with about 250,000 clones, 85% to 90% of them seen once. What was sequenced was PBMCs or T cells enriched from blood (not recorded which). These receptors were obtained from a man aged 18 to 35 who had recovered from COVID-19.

This chain's CDR3 is CSARTSTYNEQFF. Written as DNA, the CDR3 is TGCAGCGCCCGGACTAGTACCTACAATGAGCAGTTCTTC. The rearrangement links TRBV29-1 to TRBJ2-1; the match to TRBD2 covers 7 bases. Germline CDR1 and CDR2: SQVTM and ANQGSEA. This CDR3 has 13 residues. J was trimmed by 2 bases and V by 7 bases; bases with no gene match: 5.

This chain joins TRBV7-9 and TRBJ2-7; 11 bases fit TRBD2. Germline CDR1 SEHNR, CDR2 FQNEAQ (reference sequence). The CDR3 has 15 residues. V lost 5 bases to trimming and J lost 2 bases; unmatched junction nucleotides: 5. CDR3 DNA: TGTGCCAGCAGCCCAACTAGCGGGAGTCCCTACGAGCAGTACTTC. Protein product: CASSPTSGSPYEQYF. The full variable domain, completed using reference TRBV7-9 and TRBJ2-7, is DTGVSQNPRHKITKRGQNVTFRCDPISEHNRLYWYRQTLGQGPEFLTYFQNEAQLEKSRLLSDRFSAERPKGSFSTLEIQRTEQGDSAMYLCASSPTSGSPYEQYFGPGTRLTVT.

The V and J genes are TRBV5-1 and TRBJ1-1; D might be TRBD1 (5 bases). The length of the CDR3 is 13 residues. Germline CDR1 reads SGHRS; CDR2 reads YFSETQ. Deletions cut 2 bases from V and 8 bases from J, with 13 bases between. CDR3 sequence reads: CASSLGGAVEAFF. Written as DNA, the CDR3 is TGCGCCAGCAGCTTAGGAGGGGCGGTCGAAGCTTTCTTT.

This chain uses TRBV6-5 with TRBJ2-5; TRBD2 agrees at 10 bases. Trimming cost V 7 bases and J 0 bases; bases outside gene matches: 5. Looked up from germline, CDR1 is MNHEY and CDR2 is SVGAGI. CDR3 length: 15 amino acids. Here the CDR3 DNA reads TGTGCCAGCAAGAAACTAGCGGGGTACCAAGAGACCCAGTACTTC. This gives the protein CASKKLAGYQETQYF.

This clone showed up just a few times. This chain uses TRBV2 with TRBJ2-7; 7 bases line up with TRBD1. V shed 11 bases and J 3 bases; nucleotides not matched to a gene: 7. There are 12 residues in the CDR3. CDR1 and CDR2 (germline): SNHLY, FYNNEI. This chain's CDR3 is CAVRDRVYEQYF. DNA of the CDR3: TGTGCCGTACGCGACAGGGTCTACGAGCAGTACTTC.

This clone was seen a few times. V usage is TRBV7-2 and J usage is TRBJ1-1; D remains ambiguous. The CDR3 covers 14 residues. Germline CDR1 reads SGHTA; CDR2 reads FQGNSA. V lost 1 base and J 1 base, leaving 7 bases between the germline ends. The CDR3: CASSLGPENTEAFF. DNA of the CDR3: TGTGCCAGCAGCTTAGGTCCAGAGAACACTGAAGCTTTCTTT.

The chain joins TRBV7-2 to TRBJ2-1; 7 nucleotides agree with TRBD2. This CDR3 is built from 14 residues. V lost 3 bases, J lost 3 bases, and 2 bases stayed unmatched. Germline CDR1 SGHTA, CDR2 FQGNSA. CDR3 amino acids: CASSFASGYNEQFF. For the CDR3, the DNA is TGTGCCAGCAGCTTCGCTAGCGGCTACAATGAGCAGTTCTTC.

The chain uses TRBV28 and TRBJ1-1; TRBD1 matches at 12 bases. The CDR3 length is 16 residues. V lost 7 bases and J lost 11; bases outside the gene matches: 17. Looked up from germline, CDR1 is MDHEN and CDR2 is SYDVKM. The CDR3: CASTAQAGTGGGEAFF. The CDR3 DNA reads TGTGCCAGCACCGCTCAGGCCGGGACAGGGGGCGGGGAGGCTTTCTTT.

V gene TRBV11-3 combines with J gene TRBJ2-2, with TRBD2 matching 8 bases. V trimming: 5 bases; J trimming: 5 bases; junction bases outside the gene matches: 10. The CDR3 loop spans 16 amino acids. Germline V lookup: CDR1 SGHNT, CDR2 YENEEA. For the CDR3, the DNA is TGTGCCAGCAGCACTAGCGGAGCAGGGTTGACCGGGGAGCTGTTTTTT. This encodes CASSTSGAGLTGELFF.

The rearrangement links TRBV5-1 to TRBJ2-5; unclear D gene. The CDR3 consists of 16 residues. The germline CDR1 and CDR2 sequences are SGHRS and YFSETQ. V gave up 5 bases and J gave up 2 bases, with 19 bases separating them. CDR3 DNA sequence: TGCGCCAGCAGAACCCAACCTGTAAACTTTCAAGAGACCCAGTACTTC. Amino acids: CASRTQPVNFQETQYF.

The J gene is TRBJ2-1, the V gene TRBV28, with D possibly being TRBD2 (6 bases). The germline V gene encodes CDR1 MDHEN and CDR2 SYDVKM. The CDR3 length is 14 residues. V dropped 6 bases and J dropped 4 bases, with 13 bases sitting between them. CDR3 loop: CASSPRGDYNEQFF. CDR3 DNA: TGTGCCAGCAGCCCGCGCGGGGATTACAATGAGCAGTTCTTC.

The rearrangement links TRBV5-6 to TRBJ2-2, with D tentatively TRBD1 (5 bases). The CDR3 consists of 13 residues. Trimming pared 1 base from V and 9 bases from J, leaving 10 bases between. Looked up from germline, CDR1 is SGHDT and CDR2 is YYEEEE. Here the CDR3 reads CASSLKGNRELFF. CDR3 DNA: TGTGCCAGCAGCTTGAAGGGGAACCGGGAGCTGTTTTTT. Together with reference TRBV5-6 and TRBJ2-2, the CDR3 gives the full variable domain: DAGVTQSPTHLIKTRGQQVTLRCSPKSGHDTVSWYQQALGQGPQFIFQYYEEEERQRGNFPDRFSGHQFPNYSSELNVNALLLGDSALYLCASSLKGNRELFFGEGSRLTVL.

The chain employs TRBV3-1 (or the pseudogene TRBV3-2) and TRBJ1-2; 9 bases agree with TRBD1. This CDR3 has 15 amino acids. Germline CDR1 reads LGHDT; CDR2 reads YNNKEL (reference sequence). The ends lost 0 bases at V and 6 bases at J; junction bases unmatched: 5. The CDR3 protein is CASSQERQGVHGYTF. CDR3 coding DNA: TGTGCCAGCAGCCAAGAAAGACAGGGGGTACATGGCTACACCTTC.

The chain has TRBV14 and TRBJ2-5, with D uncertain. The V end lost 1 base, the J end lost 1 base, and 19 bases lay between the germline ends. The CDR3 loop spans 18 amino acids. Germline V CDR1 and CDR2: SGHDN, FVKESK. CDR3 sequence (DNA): TGTGCCAGCAGCCAAGTTAGTGATACCCTCACTTTCCAAGAGACCCAGTACTTC. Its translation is CASSQVSDTLTFQETQYF.